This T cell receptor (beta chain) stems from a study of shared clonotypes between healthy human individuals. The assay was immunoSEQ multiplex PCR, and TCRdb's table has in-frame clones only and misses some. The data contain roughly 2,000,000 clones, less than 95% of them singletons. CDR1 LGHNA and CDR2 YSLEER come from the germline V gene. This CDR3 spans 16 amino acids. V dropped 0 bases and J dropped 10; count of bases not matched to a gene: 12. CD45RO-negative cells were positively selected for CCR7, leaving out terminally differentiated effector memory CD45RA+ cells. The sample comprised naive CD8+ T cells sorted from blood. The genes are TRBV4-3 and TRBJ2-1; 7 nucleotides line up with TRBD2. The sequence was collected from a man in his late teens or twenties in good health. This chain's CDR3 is CASSQEGLAVAGEQFF. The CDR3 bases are TGCGCCAGCAGCCAAGAGGGGCTAGCGGTCGCTGGGGAGCAGTTCTTC.